These T cell receptor beta chains were read from a single sample in a study of post-analysis software for immune sequencing data. MiXCR was run by TCRdb on the PCR reads, yielding one entry per CDR3 protein. The sample lists around 150,000 distinct CDR3 sequences, roughly 35% occurring once. The sample here was blood, taken after autologous hematopoietic stem cell transplantation. The receptor source for this set is a girl aged 10-17 years with multiple sclerosis. Each CDR3 is given with its conserved first and last residue. Fields, in order: J gene, clone size, D gene, V gene, CDR3 protein, CDR3 DNA. D genes are given only for firm matches. Rows may omit the clone size; those that give it use once, few, many or a size class.

J: TRBJ2-5; size: many; D: TRBD2; V: TRBV4-1; CDR3: CASSVLAGGTETQYF; DNA: TGCGCCAGCAGCGTACTAGCGGGAGGGACAGAGACCCAGTACTTC
J: TRBJ2-7; size: many; D: TRBD2; V: TRBV6-2/TRBV6-3; CDR3: CASSPGLAGGIYEQYF; DNA: TGTGCCAGCAGCCCGGGACTAGCGGGAGGGATCTACGAGCAGTACTTC
J: TRBJ2-4; size: few; D: TRBD1; V: TRBV20-1; CDR3: CSAPQGAAAKNIQYF; DNA: TGCAGTGCTCCCCAGGGGGCAGCGGCCAAAAACATTCAGTACTTC
J: TRBJ1-5; size: few; D: TRBD1; V: TRBV9; CDR3: CASSPRDSYQPQHF; DNA: TGTGCCAGCAGCCCGCGGGACAGCTATCAGCCCCAGCATTTT
J: TRBJ1-4; size: few; D: -; V: TRBV29-1; CDR3: CSVRGWANEKLFF; DNA: TGCAGCGTACGGGGTTGGGCTAATGAAAAACTGTTTTTT
J: TRBJ1-2; size: -; D: -; V: TRBV5-6; CDR3: CASSLGVSRSYTF; DNA: TGTGCCAGCAGCTTGGGTGTTTCCAGGAGCTACACCTTC
J: TRBJ2-1; size: once; D: TRBD2; V: TRBV12-3/TRBV12-4; CDR3: CASSLTSGRAHVQFF; DNA: TGTGCCAGCAGCTTGACTAGCGGGAGGGCACATGTGCAGTTCTTC
J: TRBJ2-5; size: -; D: -; V: TRBV7-8; CDR3: CASSLVSQVLQETQYF; DNA: TGTGCCAGCAGCTTAGTTTCCCAGGTCCTCCAAGAGACCCAGTACTTC
J: TRBJ1-5; size: -; D: -; V: TRBV11-2; CDR3: CASSLDRGNQPQHF; DNA: TGTGCCAGCAGCTTAGATCGTGGGAATCAGCCCCAGCATTTT
J: TRBJ2-5; size: -; D: TRBD2; V: TRBV7-2; CDR3: CASSPLAEGGKGYF; DNA: TGTGCCAGCAGCCCACTAGCGGAGGGGGGAAAAGGGTACTTC
J: TRBJ2-3; size: -; D: TRBD1; V: TRBV20-1; CDR3: CSAPNRGGNTDTQYF; DNA: TGCAGTGCACCAAACAGGGGTGGAAACACAGATACGCAGTATTTT
J: TRBJ2-1; size: few; D: TRBD2; V: TRBV2; CDR3: CASSGRTSGSPLYNEQFF; DNA: TGTGCCAGCAGTGGGAGGACTAGCGGGAGCCCGCTCTACAATGAGCAGTTCTTC
J: TRBJ2-7; size: few; D: TRBD2; V: TRBV6-1; CDR3: CASSEGLAGAYEQYF; DNA: TGTGCCAGCAGTGAGGGACTAGCGGGTGCCTACGAGCAGTACTTC
J: TRBJ2-7; size: -; D: TRBD2; V: TRBV7-8; CDR3: CASSLVGGGGLYEQYF; DNA: TGTGCCAGCAGCTTAGTGGGCGGCGGGGGGCTGTACGAGCAGTACTTC